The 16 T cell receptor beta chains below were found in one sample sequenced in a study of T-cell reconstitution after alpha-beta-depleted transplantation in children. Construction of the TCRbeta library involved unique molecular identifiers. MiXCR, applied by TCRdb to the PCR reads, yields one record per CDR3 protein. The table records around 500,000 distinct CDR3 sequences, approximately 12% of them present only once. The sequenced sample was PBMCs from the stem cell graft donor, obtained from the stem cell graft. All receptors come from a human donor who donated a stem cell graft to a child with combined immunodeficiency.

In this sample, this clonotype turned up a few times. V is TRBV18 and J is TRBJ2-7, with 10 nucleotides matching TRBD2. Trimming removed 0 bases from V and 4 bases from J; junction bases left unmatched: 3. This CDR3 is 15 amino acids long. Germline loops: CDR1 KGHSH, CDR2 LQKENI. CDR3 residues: CASSPPASGSYEQYF. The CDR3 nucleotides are TGTGCCAGCTCACCACCGGCTAGCGGGAGTTACGAGCAGTACTTC.

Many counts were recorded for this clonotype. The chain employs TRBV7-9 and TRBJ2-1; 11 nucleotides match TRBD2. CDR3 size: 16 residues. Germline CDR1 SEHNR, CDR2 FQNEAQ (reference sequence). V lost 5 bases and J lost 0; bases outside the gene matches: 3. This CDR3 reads CASSGGTSGSYNEQFF. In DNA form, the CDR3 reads TGTGCCAGCAGCGGTGGGACTAGCGGCTCCTACAATGAGCAGTTCTTC.

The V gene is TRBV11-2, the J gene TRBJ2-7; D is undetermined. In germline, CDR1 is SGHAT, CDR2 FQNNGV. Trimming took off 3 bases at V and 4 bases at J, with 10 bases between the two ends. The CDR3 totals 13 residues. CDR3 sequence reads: CASSFMGDYEQYF. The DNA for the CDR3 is TGTGCCAGCAGCTTCATGGGCGATTACGAGCAGTACTTC.

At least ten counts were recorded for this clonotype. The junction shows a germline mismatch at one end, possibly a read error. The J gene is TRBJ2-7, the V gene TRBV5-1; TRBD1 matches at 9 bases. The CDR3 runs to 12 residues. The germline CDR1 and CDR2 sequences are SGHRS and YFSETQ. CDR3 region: CASSLDRGEQYF. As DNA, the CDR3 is TGTGCCAGCAGCTTAGACAGGGGGGAGCAGTACTTC.

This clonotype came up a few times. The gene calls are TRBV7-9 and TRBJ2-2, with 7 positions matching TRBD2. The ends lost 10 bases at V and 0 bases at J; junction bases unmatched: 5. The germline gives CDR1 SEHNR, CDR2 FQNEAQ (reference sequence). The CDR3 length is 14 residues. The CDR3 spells CATKLAANTGELFF. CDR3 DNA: TGTGCCACTAAGCTAGCGGCGAACACCGGGGAGCTGTTTTTT.

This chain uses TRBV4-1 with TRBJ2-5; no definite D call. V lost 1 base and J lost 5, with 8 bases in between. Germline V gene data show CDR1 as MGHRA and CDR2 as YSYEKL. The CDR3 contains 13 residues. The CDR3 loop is CASSQVLGETQYF. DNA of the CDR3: TGCGCCAGCAGCCAAGTTCTCGGGGAGACCCAGTACTTC.

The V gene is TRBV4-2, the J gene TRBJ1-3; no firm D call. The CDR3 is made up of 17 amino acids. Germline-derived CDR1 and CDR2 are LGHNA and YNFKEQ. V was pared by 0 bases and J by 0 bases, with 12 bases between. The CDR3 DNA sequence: TGTGCCAGCAGCCAAGATCATGGCAGAAGCTCTGGAAACACCATATATTTT. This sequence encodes CASSQDHGRSSGNTIYF.

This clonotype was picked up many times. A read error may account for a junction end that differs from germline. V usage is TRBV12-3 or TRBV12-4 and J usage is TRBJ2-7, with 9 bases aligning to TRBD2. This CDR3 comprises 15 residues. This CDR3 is CASSVAGAPTYEQYF. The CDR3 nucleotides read TGTGCCAGCAGTGTAGCGGGAGCCCCAACTTACGAGCAGTACTTC.

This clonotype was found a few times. The CDR3 loop is CAGQGSDYEQYF. The DNA for the CDR3 is TGTGCCGGCCAGGGCAGCGACTACGAGCAGTACTTC. V usage is TRBV2 and J usage is TRBJ2-7; D perhaps matches TRBD1 (5 bases). CDR1 SNHLY and CDR2 FYNNEI come from the germline V gene. The CDR3 loop spans 12 amino acids. Deletions cut 11 bases from V and 3 bases from J, with 14 bases between.

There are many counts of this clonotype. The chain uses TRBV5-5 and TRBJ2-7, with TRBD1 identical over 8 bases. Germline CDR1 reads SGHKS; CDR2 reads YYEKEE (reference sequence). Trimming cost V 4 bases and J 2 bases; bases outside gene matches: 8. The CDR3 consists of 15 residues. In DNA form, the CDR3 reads TGTGCCAGCAGCAGCCGGGACAGGACTCCCTACGAGCAGTACTTC. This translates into CASSSRDRTPYEQYF.

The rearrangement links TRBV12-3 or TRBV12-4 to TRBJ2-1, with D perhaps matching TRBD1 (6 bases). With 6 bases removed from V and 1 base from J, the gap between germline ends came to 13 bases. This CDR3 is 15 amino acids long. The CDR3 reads CASSHKGESYNEQFF. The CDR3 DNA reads TGTGCCAGCAGCCACAAGGGGGAGTCCTACAATGAGCAGTTCTTC.

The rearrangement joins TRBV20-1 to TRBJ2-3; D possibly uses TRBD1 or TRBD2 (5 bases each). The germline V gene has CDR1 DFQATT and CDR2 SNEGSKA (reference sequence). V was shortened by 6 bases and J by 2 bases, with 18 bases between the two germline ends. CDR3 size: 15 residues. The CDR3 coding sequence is TGCAGTGCCCTACCCCCGGGACGTCACACAGATACGCAGTATTTT. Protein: CSALPPGRHTDTQYF.

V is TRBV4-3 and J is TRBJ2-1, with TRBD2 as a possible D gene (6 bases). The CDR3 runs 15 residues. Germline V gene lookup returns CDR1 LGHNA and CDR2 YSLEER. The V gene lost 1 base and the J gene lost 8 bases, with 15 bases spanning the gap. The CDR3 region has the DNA TGCGCCAGCAGCCAAGGCGGGACTTCCTTACATGAGCAGTTCTTC. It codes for CASSQGGTSLHEQFF.

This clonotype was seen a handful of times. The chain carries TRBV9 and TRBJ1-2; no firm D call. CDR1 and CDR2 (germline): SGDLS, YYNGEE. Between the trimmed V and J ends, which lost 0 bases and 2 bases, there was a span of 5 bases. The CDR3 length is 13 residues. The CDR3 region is CASSVAGNYGYTF. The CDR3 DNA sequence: TGTGCCAGCAGCGTAGCCGGGAACTATGGCTACACCTTC.

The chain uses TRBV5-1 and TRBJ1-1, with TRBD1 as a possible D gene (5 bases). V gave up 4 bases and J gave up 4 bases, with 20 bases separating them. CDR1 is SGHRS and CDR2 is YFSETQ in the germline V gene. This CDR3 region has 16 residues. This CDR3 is CASSPQFQGGATEAFF. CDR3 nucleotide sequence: TGCGCCAGCAGCCCTCAATTCCAGGGAGGGGCCACTGAAGCTTTCTTT.

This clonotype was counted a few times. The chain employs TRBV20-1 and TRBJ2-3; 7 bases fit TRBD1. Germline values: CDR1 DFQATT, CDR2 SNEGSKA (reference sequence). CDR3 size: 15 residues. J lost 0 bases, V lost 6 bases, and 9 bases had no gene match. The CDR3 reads CSATDRASSTDTQYF. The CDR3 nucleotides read TGCAGTGCCACCGACAGGGCGTCTAGCACAGATACGCAGTATTTT.